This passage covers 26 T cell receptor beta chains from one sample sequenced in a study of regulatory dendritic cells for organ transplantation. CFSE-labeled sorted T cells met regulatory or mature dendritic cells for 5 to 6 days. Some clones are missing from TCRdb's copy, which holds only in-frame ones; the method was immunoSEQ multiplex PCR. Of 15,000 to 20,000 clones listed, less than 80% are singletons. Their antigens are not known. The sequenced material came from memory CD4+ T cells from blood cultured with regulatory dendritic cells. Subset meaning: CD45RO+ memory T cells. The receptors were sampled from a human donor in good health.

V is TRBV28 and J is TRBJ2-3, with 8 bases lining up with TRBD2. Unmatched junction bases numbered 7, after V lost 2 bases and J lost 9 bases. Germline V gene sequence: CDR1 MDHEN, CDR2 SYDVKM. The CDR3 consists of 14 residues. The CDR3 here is CASSLGGLGATQYF. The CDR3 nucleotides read TGTGCCAGCAGTTTAGGGGGACTAGGAGCAACGCAGTATTTT.

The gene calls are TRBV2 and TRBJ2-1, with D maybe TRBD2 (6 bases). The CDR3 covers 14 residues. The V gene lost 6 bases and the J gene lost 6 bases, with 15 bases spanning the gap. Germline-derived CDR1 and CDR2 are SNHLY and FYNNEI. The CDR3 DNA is TGTGCCAGCAGATGGCGGGATGTCCCCAATGAGCAGTTCTTC. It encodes CASRWRDVPNEQFF.

CDR3 in DNA: TGCAGCGTTGTTGGGGCGTATGGTGGGGAGACCCAGTACTTC. Its translation is CSVVGAYGGETQYF. The V call is TRBV29-1, the J call TRBJ2-5, with a possible D match to TRBD1 (5 bases). This CDR3 has 14 residues. Germline CDR1 SQVTM, CDR2 ANQGSEA. V lost 4 bases to trimming and J lost 5 bases, with 17 bases between them.

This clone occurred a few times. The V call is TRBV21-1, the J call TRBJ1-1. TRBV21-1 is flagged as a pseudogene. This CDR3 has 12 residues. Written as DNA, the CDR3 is TGTGCCAGCAGCAAAAAGAACACTGAAGCTTTCTTT. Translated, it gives CASSKKNTEAFF.

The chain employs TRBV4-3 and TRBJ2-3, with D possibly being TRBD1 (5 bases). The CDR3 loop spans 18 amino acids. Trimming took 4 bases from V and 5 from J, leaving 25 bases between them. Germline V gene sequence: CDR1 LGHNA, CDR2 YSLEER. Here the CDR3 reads CASSLQASLQGAGDTQYF. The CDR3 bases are TGCGCCAGCAGCCTCCAAGCGTCGCTTCAGGGTGCCGGAGATACGCAGTATTTT.

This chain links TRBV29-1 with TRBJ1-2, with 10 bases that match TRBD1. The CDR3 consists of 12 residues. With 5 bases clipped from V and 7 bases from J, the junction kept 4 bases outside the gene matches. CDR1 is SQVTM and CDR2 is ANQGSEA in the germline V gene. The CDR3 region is CSVRQGAGGYTF. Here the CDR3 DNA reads TGCAGCGTTCGACAGGGGGCGGGTGGCTACACCTTC.

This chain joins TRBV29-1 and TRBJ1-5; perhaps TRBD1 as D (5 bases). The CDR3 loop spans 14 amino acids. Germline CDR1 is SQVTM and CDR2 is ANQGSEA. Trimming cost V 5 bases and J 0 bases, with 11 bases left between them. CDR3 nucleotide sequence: TGCAGCGTTATTCAACAGGATAGCAATCAGCCCCAGCATTTT. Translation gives CSVIQQDSNQPQHF.

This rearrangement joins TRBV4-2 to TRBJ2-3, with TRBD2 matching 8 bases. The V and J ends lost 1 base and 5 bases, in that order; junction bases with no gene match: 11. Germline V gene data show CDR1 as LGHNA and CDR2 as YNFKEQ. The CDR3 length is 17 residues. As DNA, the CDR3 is TGTGCCAGCAGCCAAGGAGATCGGCGGGGGGTAGAAGATACGCAGTATTTT. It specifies CASSQGDRRGVEDTQYF.

Here the CDR3 DNA reads TGTGCCAGCAACCCAGGGACTAGCGGGGGCTACGAGCAGTACTTC. This sequence encodes CASNPGTSGGYEQYF. The chain links TRBV6-4 to TRBJ2-7, with 14 bases lining up with TRBD2. J gave up 3 bases and V 7 bases, and 5 bases lay outside the gene matches. Germline V gene lookup returns CDR1 MRHNA and CDR2 SNTAGT. This CDR3 has 15 residues.

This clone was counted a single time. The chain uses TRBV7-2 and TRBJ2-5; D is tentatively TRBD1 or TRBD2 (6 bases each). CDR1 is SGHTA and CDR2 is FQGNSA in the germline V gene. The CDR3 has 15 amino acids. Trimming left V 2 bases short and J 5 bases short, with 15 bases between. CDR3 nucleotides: TGTGCCAGCAGCTTAAATGGGGGGCGCGTTGAGACCCAGTACTTC. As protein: CASSLNGGRVETQYF.

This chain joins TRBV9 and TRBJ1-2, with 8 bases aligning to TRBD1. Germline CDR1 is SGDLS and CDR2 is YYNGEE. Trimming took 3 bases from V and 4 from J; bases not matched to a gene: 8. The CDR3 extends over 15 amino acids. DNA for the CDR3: TGTGCCAGCAGCGCAACGGGACAGGCAATCTATGGCTACACCTTC. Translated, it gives CASSATGQAIYGYTF.

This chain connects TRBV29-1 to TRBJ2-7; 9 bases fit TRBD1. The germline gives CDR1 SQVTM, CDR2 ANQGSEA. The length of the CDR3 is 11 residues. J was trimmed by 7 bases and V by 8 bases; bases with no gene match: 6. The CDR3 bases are TGCAGCATGGGGACAGGGCGAGAGCAGTACTTC. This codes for CSMGTGREQYF.

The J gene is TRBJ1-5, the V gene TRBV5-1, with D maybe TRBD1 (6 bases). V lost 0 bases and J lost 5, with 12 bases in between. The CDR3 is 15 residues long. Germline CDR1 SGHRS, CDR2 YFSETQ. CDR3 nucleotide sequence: TGCGCCAGCAGCTTGGCAGGACAGACCGATCAGCCCCAGCATTTT. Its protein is CASSLAGQTDQPQHF. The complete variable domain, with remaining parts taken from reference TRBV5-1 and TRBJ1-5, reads KAGVTQTPRYLIKTRGQQVTLSCSPISGHRSVSWYQQTPGQGLQFLFEYFSETQRNKGNFPGRFSGRQFSNSRSEMNVSTLELGDSALYLCASSLAGQTDQPQHFGDGTRLSIL.

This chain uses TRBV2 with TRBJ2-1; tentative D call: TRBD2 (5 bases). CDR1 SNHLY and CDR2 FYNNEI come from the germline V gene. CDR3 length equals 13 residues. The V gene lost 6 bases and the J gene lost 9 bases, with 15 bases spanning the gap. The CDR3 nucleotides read TGTGCCAGCAGGAAAACCACGGACTTTGAGCAGTTCTTC. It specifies CASRKTTDFEQFF.

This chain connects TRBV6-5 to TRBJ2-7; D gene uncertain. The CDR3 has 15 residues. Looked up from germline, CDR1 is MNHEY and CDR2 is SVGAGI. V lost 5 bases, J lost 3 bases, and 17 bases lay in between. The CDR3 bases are TGTGCCAGCAGTAACCTGGAATCCTATGGCTACGAGCAGTACTTC. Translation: CASSNLESYGYEQYF.

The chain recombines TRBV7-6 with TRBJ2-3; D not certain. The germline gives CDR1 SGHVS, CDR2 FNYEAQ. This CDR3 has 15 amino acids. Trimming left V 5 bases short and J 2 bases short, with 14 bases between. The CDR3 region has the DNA TGTGCCAGCAGCCAGCAAGCGTATAACACAGATACGCAGTATTTT. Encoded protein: CASSQQAYNTDTQYF.

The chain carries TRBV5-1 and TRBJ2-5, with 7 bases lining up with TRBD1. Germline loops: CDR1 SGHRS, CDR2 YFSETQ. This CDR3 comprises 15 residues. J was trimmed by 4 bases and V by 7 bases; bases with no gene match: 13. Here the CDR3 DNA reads TGCGCCAGCGGTTTTCTAGGGGGCTTTGGAGAGACCCAGTACTTC. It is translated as CASGFLGGFGETQYF.

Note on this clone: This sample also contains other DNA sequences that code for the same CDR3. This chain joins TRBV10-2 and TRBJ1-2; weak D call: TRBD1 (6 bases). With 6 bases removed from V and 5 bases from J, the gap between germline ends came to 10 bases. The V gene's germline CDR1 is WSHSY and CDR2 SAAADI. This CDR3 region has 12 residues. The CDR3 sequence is CASRTDSYGYTF. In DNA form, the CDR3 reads TGCGCCAGCAGGACGGACAGTTATGGCTACACCTTC.

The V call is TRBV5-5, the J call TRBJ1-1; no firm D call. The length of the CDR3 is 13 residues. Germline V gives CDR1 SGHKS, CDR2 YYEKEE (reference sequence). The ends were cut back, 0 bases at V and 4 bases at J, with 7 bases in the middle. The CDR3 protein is CASSLEWGTEAFF. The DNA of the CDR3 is TGTGCCAGCAGCTTGGAGTGGGGCACTGAAGCTTTCTTT. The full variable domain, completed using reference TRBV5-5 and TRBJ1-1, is DAGVTQSPTHLIKTRGQQVTLRCSPISGHKSVSWYQQVLGQGPQFIFQYYEKEERGRGNFPDRFSARQFPNYSSELNVNALLLGDSALYLCASSLEWGTEAFFGQGTRLTVV.

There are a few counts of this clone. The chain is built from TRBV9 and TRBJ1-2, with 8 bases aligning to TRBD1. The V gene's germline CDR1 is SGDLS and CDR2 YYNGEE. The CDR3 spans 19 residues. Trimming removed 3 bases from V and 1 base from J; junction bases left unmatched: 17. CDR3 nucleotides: TGTGCCAGCAGCGACAGAGACAGGGGTTCCTGGACCTATAACTATGGCTACACCTTC. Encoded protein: CASSDRDRGSWTYNYGYTF.

This chain's CDR3 is CASSIGTVPGAQYF. CDR3 DNA sequence: TGTGCCAGCAGTATCGGGACCGTGCCGGGCGCCCAGTACTTC. The chain is built from TRBV28 and TRBJ2-5; D is perhaps TRBD1 or TRBD2 (5 bases each). V lost 5 bases, J lost 9 bases, and 19 bases lay in between. CDR3 length equals 14 residues. The V gene's germline CDR1 is MDHEN and CDR2 SYDVKM.

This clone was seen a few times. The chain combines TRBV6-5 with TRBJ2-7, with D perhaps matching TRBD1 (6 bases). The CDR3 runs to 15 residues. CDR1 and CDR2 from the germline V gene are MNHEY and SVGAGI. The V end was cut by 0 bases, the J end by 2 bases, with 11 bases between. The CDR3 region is CASSYSSRGPYEQYF. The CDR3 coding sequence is TGTGCCAGCAGTTACTCCTCCAGGGGTCCCTACGAGCAGTACTTC.

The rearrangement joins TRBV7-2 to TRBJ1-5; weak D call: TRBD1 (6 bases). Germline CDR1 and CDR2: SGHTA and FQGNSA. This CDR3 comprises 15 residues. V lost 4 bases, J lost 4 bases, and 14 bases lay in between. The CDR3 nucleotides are TGTGCCAGCAGCTCCTCCGGGACAAAAAATCAGCCCCAGCATTTT. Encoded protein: CASSSSGTKNQPQHF. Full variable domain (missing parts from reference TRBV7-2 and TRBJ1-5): GAGVSQSPSNKVTEKGKDVELRCDPISGHTALYWYRQSLGQGLEFLIYFQGNSAPDKSGLPSDRFSAERTGGSVSTLTIQRTQQEDSAVYLCASSSSGTKNQPQHFGDGTRLSIL.

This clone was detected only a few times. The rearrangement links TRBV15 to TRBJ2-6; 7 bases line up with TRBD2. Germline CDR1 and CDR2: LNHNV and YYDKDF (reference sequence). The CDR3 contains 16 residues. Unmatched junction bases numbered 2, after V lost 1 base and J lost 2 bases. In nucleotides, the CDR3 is TGTGCCACCAGCAGAGGACTAGCCCCTGGGGCCAACGTCCTGACTTTC. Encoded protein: CATSRGLAPGANVLTF.

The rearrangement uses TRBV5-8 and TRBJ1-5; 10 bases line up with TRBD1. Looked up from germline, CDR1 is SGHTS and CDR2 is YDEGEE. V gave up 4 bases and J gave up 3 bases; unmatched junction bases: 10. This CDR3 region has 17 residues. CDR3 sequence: CASSPSGTGALNQPQHF. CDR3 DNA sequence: TGTGCCAGCAGCCCCTCCGGGACAGGGGCCCTCAATCAGCCCCAGCATTTT.

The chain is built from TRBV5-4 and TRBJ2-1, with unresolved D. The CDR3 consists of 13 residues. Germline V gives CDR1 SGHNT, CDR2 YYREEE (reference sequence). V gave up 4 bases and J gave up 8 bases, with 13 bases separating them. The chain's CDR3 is CASSLPARYEQFF. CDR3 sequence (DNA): TGTGCCAGCAGCCTGCCGGCTCGGTATGAGCAGTTCTTC.